This TCR beta chain appears in the sequencing data of a study of blood T cells in healthy people across ages. Study-level points and caveats: Without sorted subsets, naive and antigen-experienced compartments could not be conclusively compared.

The use of a sample-barcoded 5' primer and a J-beta primer mix characterized a second PCR of 7 to 11 cycles. TCRdb re-called the 5' RACE reads through MiXCR, storing one row per CDR3 protein. The repertoire consists of fewer than 2,000,000 distinct CDR3 sequences, with around 40% occurring once and the leading ten covering roughly 23%. This clonotype came up a few times. What it recognizes is unknown. The CDR3 consists of 16 residues. The ends lost 1 base at V and 7 bases at J; junction bases unmatched: 5. Germline loops: CDR1 SGHTA, CDR2 FQGTGA. The TCR sequence derives from a human donor in good health. V is TRBV7-3 and J is TRBJ1-5, with 12 bases fitting TRBD1. Sequences were obtained from blood. Written as DNA, the CDR3 is TGTGCCAGCAGCTTAAGAGGGACAGGGGGCCAGCAGCCCCAGCATTTT. It encodes CASSLRGTGGQQPQHF.